A selection of T cell receptor beta chains follows, all from one sample in a study of regulatory T cells in long-lasting Graves disease. TCRdb re-analysed the multiplex PCR reads in MiXCR, keeping a single row per CDR3 protein. Counted here are 350,000 to 400,000 distinct CDR3 sequences, 16% occurring once; the ten biggest clones make up 20%. The data were also submitted as part of a second study, on T cells in Graves' hyperthyroidism and ophthalmopathy.

Specimen: peripheral blood mononuclear cells (PBMCs), collected at new diagnosis, from a patient treated with antithyroid drugs. All receptors come from a woman aged 18-30 years with Graves disease. CDR3s include the opening cysteine and the closing phenylalanine or tryptophan. D genes are given only for firm matches. A clone size is listed for some rows: how often the clone was seen (once, few, many), or a class if it is expanded.

j_call d_call v_call clone_size cdr3_nt cdr3_aa
TRBJ1-1 - TRBV9 - TGTGCCAGCAGCGTAGAGGGGGATCAGACCACTGAAGCTTTCTTT CASSVEGDQTTEAFF
TRBJ1-5 - TRBV12-3/TRBV12-4 many TGTGCCAGCAGTTTAGGAAACATGGGGGGTCAGCCCCAGCATTTT CASSLGNMGGQPQHF
TRBJ2-2 TRBD2 TRBV3-1 many TGTGCCAGCAGTCGGTTAGCGGGCGCCGGGGAGCTGTTTTTT CASSRLAGAGELFF
TRBJ2-2 - TRBV6-5 many TGTGCCAGCAGTTACTCAAGACAGAACATGAATGCGAACACCGGGGAGCTGTTTTTT CASSYSRQNMNANTGELFF
TRBJ2-2 TRBD1 TRBV6-4 - TGTGCCAGCAGTGACTCGAGACAGGGGGGTACCGGGGAGCTGTTTTTT CASSDSRQGGTGELFF
TRBJ1-5 TRBD1 TRBV2 few TGTGCCAGCAGTACCGGACAGGGGGTAGGGCCCCAGCATTTT CASSTGQGVGPQHF
TRBJ1-5 - TRBV20-1 few TGCAGTGCTAGAGATCATAGGGCAGATAGCAATCAGCCCCAGCATTTT CSARDHRADSNQPQHF
TRBJ1-5 - TRBV10-3 - TGTGCCATCAGGGCTAGAGATCAGCCCCAGCATTTT CAIRARDQPQHF
TRBJ2-3 TRBD2 TRBV2 many TGTGCCAGCAGGGTCGGACTAGCGGGAGGAGGTACAGATACGCAGTATTTT CASRVGLAGGGTDTQYF
TRBJ2-1 TRBD1 TRBV28 many TGTGCCAGCCGAACCCCCCGGACAGGGGATCCCTTATTTCGCCTGGGGGGTGGCTATGAGCAGTTCTTC CASRTPRTGDPLFRLGGGYEQFF
TRBJ2-5 TRBD1 TRBV4-1 - TGCGCCAGCAGCCAAACCCCGGACAGGGAGCAAGAGACCCAGTACTTC CASSQTPDREQETQYF
TRBJ2-1 - TRBV5-1 once TGCGCCAGCAGCTTGGACCTGTTCGTGGGGGGGCAGTTCTTC CASSLDLFVGGQFF
TRBJ2-7 - TRBV29-1 few TGCAGCGTTGAAGTGGGGGCCGAGCAGTACTTC CSVEVGAEQYF
TRBJ1-6 TRBD1 TRBV2 - TGTGCCAGCAGTGAAGAAAGGGGGCTGACACCCCTCCACTTT CASSEERGLTPLHF
TRBJ2-7 TRBD2 TRBV20-1 many TGCAGTGCTAGAGATACGCGGGCGGGGGGGTTGAACGAGCAGTACTTC CSARDTRAGGLNEQYF
TRBJ2-7 - TRBV28 - TGTGCCAGCAGTTTAACGGACGAGCAGTACTTC CASSLTDEQYF
TRBJ2-3 TRBD2 TRBV7-3 many TGTGCCAGCAGCTCTCCGGGACTAGCGCAGTATTTT CASSSPGLAQYF
TRBJ2-1 - TRBV3-1 many TGTGCCAGCAGCCAGACCCCCATAAGTGAGCAGTTCTTC CASSQTPISEQFF
TRBJ2-1 - TRBV18 few TGTGCCAGCTCCCACAATGAGCAGTTCTTC CASSHNEQFF
TRBJ1-2 - TRBV7-2 many TGTGCCAGCAGCTTAGGGGGTGGAGGGGGCTATGGCTACACCTTC CASSLGGGGGYGYTF
TRBJ2-5 - TRBV2 - TGTGCCAGCAGAGCGGGGACACTCGAAGAGACCCAGTACTTC CASRAGTLEETQYF
TRBJ2-3 - TRBV28 many TGTGCCAGCAGTTTGGGGGGTAAGGGAGTTGATACGCAGTATTTT CASSLGGKGVDTQYF
TRBJ1-2 - TRBV30 many TGTGCCTGGAGTGTACTACCTGTGGCCAGGGCTAACTATGGCTACACCTTC CAWSVLPVARANYGYTF
TRBJ2-4 - TRBV7-9 - TGTGCCAGCAGCCTGGTGGGCCTCAAAAACATTCAGTACTTC CASSLVGLKNIQYF
TRBJ2-3 TRBD2 TRBV6-2/TRBV6-3 few TGTGCCAGCAGTTACTCAGATCCCGGTTTGATAGCGGGGGATACGCAGTATTTT CASSYSDPGLIAGDTQYF
TRBJ2-7 TRBD2 TRBV6-5 - TGTGCCAGCAGTTCATGGACTAGCGGGGCCTACGAGCAGTACTTC CASSSWTSGAYEQYF
TRBJ2-1 TRBD2 TRBV10-2 - TGCGCCAGCAGTGGTAGCGGGGTCTCCTACACTGAGCAGTTCTTC CASSGSGVSYTEQFF
TRBJ2-7 TRBD2 TRBV2 many TGTGCCAGCAGTGAGAGTAGCGGGGCCCGTTCCTACGAGCAGTACTTC CASSESSGARSYEQYF
TRBJ2-7 - TRBV4-1 - TGCGCCAGCAGCCAAGGAACAGGGTTCACCTACGAGCAGTACTTC CASSQGTGFTYEQYF
TRBJ1-6 TRBD1 TRBV6-5 few TGTGCCAGCAGTTACTCGGTCTTACAGGGGGCTAGGTATAATTCACCCCTCCACTTT CASSYSVLQGARYNSPLHF
TRBJ2-7 - TRBV6-1 - TGTGCCAGCAGTCCCCCCGCACTTGACCTAGGGACTTTGTACGAGCAGTACTTC CASSPPALDLGTLYEQYF
TRBJ2-5 - TRBV7-8 few TGTGCCAGCAGCGAAAAGCCCCCCCTCCCCCGGGAGACCCAGTACTTC CASSEKPPLPRETQYF
TRBJ2-7 TRBD1 TRBV7-8 many TGTGCCAGCAGCTTAGCGACAGGGGGGTACTCCTACGAGCAGTACTTC CASSLATGGYSYEQYF
TRBJ2-7 - TRBV6-1 many TGTGCCAGCAGTGTTGAGGGAACGGACGAGCAGTACTTC CASSVEGTDEQYF
TRBJ2-7 - TRBV30 many TGTGCCTGGAGCGGGGCGGGACTGACACCCTACGAGCAGTACTTC CAWSGAGLTPYEQYF
TRBJ1-1 TRBD1 TRBV10-3 few TGTGCCATCAGTGAGTCTGGACAGGGCGCGACTGAAGCTTTCTTT CAISESGQGATEAFF
TRBJ1-1 - TRBV18 - TGTGCCAGCTCACTGGGCATGGACACTGAAGCTTTCTTT CASSLGMDTEAFF
TRBJ2-1 - TRBV20-1 few TGCAGTGCTAATGGAGGCCTAGCAAGGTCCTACAATGAGCAGTTCTTC CSANGGLARSYNEQFF
TRBJ1-1 - TRBV19 - TGTGCCAGTAGTATAGCCAGGATTAACACTGAAGCTTTCTTT CASSIARINTEAFF
TRBJ1-2 - TRBV30 - TGTGCCTGGAGTGTAGGGGGGGCAGGGCTCGACTATGGCTACACCTTC CAWSVGGAGLDYGYTF
TRBJ1-5 - TRBV6-9 many TGTGCCAGCAGTTACGGTGGGGGAAGCAATCAGCCCCAGCATTTT CASSYGGGSNQPQHF
TRBJ2-3 - TRBV18 many TGTGCCAGCTCACCAAAGGACAGTCTCACAGATACGCAGTATTTT CASSPKDSLTDTQYF
TRBJ2-3 - TRBV28 many TGTGCCAGCATCGGGGGCACAGATACGCAGTATTTT CASIGGTDTQYF
TRBJ1-5 - TRBV3-1 many TGTGCCAGCAGCCAGTGGGGGGAGGGAAATCAGCCCCAGCATTTT CASSQWGEGNQPQHF
TRBJ2-1 - TRBV2 many TGTGCCAGCAGTGGGGCGGGCCTGGGGATGGAGCAGTTCTTC CASSGAGLGMEQFF